This TCR beta chain emerged from a study of T cell changes during pregnancy in multiple sclerosis. TCRdb's copy holds only in-frame clones and misses some; the assay was immunoSEQ multiplex PCR. The sample has over 30,000 clones, roughly nine tenths seen once; the top ten hold approximately 0.81%. CDR3 length equals 16 residues. V was trimmed by 5 bases and J by 4 bases, leaving 21 bases between them. The germline gives CDR1 MDHEN, CDR2 SYDVKM. V usage is TRBV28 and J usage is TRBJ2-7; D is perhaps TRBD1 (5 bases). The input for sequencing was CD4+ T cells from peripheral blood mononuclear cells, taken in the third trimester of pregnancy. The sequence derives from a female donor with multiple sclerosis, enrolled in a pregnancy study. The CDR3 DNA is TGTGCCAGCAGTCTCCCGGACACCCCCGCTGGGTACGAGCAGTACTTC. It is translated as CASSLPDTPAGYEQYF.